This TCR beta chain appears in the sequencing data of a study of T-cell memory formation after mild COVID-19. Study-wide findings and caveats: Some SARS-CoV-2-responding clones were already detected in memory before infection. Contracting clones localized mainly to CM and EM when CD4+ and mainly to EMRA when CD8+.

The junction had 8 bases not matched to a gene; V was cut back by 4 bases and J by 8 bases. This CDR3 comprises 16 residues. Germline CDR1 is SGHRS and CDR2 is YFSETQ. This clonotype was picked up a small number of times. Antigen: not known. 5'RACE with constant-segment primers built TCRalpha and TCRbeta cDNA libraries with UMIs. TCRdb used MiXCR to reprocess the 5' RACE reads, holding one entry per CDR3 protein. The data hold just over 60,000 distinct CDR3 sequences, with 9% to 9.5% observed a single time. The TCR originated in a man younger than 35 who had mild COVID-19 (a few samples of this study predate the infection). Cell type and time point are not known. Specimen: PBMCs or a T cell subset sorted from them (not recorded which). The gene calls are TRBV5-1 and TRBJ2-1; 14 bases are a match to TRBD2. The CDR3 bases are TGCGCCAGCAGCCTAGGGACTAGCGGGGGATGGGATGAGCAGTTCTTC. Translation: CASSLGTSGGWDEQFF. Full variable domain (outside the CDR3, taken from reference TRBV5-1 and TRBJ2-1): KAGVTQTPRYLIKTRGQQVTLSCSPISGHRSVSWYQQTPGQGLQFLFEYFSETQRNKGNFPGRFSGRQFSNSRSEMNVSTLELGDSALYLCASSLGTSGGWDEQFFGPGTRLTVL.